This T cell receptor beta chain comes out of a study of CD8+ T cells in alopecia areata. Notes on the study in general: Patients shared TCRs less clearly than mice did, possibly owing to HLA. When scalp samples are sequenced, resident alphabeta T cells of normal skin are also captured. Alopecia totalis/universalis scalp especially showed more expanded CD8+ clones than normal scalp.

PBMCs served as the source from which CD4+ and CD8+ T cells were sorted. To note about this clone: Its antigen remains unknown.

It was cDNA, reverse transcribed from extracted RNA, that served as the sequencing template. Here immunoSEQ multiplex PCR was the method, and the copy in TCRdb shows in-frame clones only, minus some. Altogether roughly 150,000 clones are present, approximately 60% being singletons, with the ten largest covering around 5%. Trimming stripped 8 bases from V and 4 bases from J, with 15 bases between. Germline CDR1 and CDR2: SQVTM and ANQGSEA. CDR3 size: 13 residues. The clonotype comes from a human donor in good health. The chain combines TRBV29-1 with TRBJ1-5; D unclear. Sequenced: CD4+ T cells sorted from blood. CDR3 sequence reads: CSIGGRGNQPQHF. The CDR3 region has the DNA TGCAGCATCGGCGGACGCGGTAATCAGCCCCAGCATTTT.